A selection of T cell receptor beta chains follows, all from one sample in a study of OX40 agonist ivuxolimab in advanced cancers. Sequenced by immunoSEQ multiplex PCR; TCRdb stores in-frame clones only, minus some. This sample has 45,000 to 70,000 clones; about 86% occur once, and the top ten carry around 0.91%. The sample here was CD4+ or CD8+ T cells sorted from blood, taken in a trial of the OX40 agonist ivuxolimab. These receptors were collected from an adult with an advanced solid tumor such as melanoma, head and neck, liver or kidney cancer. Each CDR3 is given with its conserved first and last residue. A D gene is named only where the DNA matches it firmly. Rows give clone size only sometimes, using once, few, many, or a class for an expanded clone.

>TRBJ1-2|TRBV18|-|-
CASSADIPNYGYTF
TGTGCCAGCTCAGCGGACATACCTAACTATGGCTACACCTTC
>TRBJ1-2|TRBV9|-|-
CASSVAGGANYGYTF
TGTGCCAGCAGCGTAGCGGGGGGCGCTAACTATGGCTACACCTTC
>TRBJ1-2|TRBV6-5|-|-
CAIKGPTQSNYGYTF
TGTGCCATCAAGGGGCCAACCCAATCTAACTATGGCTACACCTTC
>TRBJ1-6|TRBV5-6|-|-
CASSLVNSPLHF
TGTGCCAGCAGCTTGGTCAATTCACCCCTCCACTTT
>TRBJ1-2|TRBV7-6|-|TRBD1
CASSLGTGGSYGYTF
TGTGCCAGCAGCTTAGGGACAGGGGGGTCCTATGGCTACACCTTC
>TRBJ2-1|TRBV7-9|-|-
CASTSGQFGYNEQFF
TGTGCCAGCACTTCGGGGCAGTTCGGCTACAATGAGCAGTTCTTC
>TRBJ1-2|TRBV7-3|-|TRBD1
CASSSDRAVGYTF
TGTGCCAGCAGTTCTGACAGGGCGGTAGGCTACACCTTC
>TRBJ2-7|TRBV18|medium-sized|-
CASSPRDGSYEQYF
TGTGCCAGCTCACCCAGGGACGGTTCCTACGAGCAGTACTTC
>TRBJ1-1|TRBV7-8|-|-
CASSLQGIGNTEAFF
TGTGCCAGCAGCTTACAGGGAATCGGGAACACTGAAGCTTTCTTT
>TRBJ1-2|TRBV5-1|few|-
CASSDRDPGNYGYTF
TGCGCCAGCAGCGACCGGGACCCAGGGAATTATGGCTACACCTTC
>TRBJ2-4|TRBV7-2|once|TRBD2
CASSLDGSGGSKNIQYF
TGTGCCAGCAGCTTAGACGGTAGCGGGGGGTCGAAAAACATTCAGTACTTC
>TRBJ2-3|TRBV15|-|-
CATSPRISTDTQYF
TGTGCCACCAGCCCCAGGATCAGCACAGATACGCAGTATTTT
>TRBJ1-2|TRBV29-1|-|-
CSVRDRSGYGYTF
TGCAGCGTACGGGACCGGAGTGGCTATGGCTACACCTTC
>TRBJ2-5|TRBV28|-|-
CASSYLARRVLETQYF
TGTGCCAGCAGTTATCTGGCCCGAAGGGTGTTGGAGACCCAGTACTTC
>TRBJ1-1|TRBV5-4|-|TRBD1
CASSTPGQSNTEAFF
TGTGCCAGCAGCACACCGGGACAGAGCAACACTGAAGCTTTCTTT
>TRBJ2-5|TRBV18|once|-
CASSPQGFQETQYF
TGTGCCAGCTCACCGCAGGGATTCCAAGAGACCCAGTACTTC
>TRBJ1-2|TRBV19|-|TRBD1
CASTRPGQGYGYTF
TGTGCCAGTACCAGACCGGGACAGGGATATGGCTACACCTTC
>TRBJ2-5|TRBV5-1|-|TRBD1
CASSLGTGVYETQYF
TGCGCCAGCAGCTTGGGTACAGGGGTTTACGAGACCCAGTACTTC
>TRBJ2-5|TRBV2|-|-
CASSESPTGRTQYF
TGTGCCAGCAGTGAGTCCCCGACGGGAAGGACCCAGTACTTC